The T cell receptor beta chain described here comes from a study of shared T cell receptors in the human thymus. J gave up 7 bases and V 6 bases, and 8 bases lay outside the gene matches. The V gene's germline CDR1 is MNHEY and CDR2 SMNVEV (reference sequence). This CDR3 region has 15 residues. Assay: immunoSEQ multiplex PCR; the TCRdb copy retains only in-frame clones and omits some. This sample has some 700,000 clones; roughly 88% occur once, and the top ten carry more than 0.01%. Separately, the same data were catalogued under a study of human thymus T cells. That source adds: Corrective heart surgery yielded the resections from which the thymus tissue came. Thymic and blood repertoires appeared to show biased V and J gene usage.

The sequencing input was thymocytes. The origin of this receptor is a girl in the first two years of life with a congenital heart defect. The chain has TRBV27 and TRBJ1-6, with 8 bases lining up with TRBD1. The chain's CDR3 is CASRPRQGKNSPLHF. The DNA of the CDR3 is TGTGCCAGCAGACCCCGACAGGGGAAGAATTCACCCCTCCACTTT.